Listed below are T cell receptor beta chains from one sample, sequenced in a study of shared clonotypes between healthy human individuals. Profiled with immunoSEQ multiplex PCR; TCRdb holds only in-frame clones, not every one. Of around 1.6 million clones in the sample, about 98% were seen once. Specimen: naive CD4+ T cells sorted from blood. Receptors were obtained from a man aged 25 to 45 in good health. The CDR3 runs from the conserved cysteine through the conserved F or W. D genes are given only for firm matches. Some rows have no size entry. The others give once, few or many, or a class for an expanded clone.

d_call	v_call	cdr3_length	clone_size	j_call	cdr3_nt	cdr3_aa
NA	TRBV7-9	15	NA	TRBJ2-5	TGTGCCAGCAGCTTTTCCCGATCCGGGGCCGAGACCCAGTACTTC	CASSFSRSGAETQYF
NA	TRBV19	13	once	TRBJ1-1	TGTGCCAGTAGAAAACAGGGAAACACTGAAGCTTTCTTT	CASRKQGNTEAFF
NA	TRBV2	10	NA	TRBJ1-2	TGTGCCAGCACAGGTTTAGGCTACACCTTC	CASTGLGYTF
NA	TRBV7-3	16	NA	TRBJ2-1	TGTGCCAGCAGCCCCGGGGGGCGGTTGAGGATCGATGAGCAGTTCTTC	CASSPGGRLRIDEQFF
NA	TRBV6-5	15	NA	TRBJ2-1	TGTGCCAGCAGTTACCGACAGGTATGGCACAATGAGCAGTTCTTC	CASSYRQVWHNEQFF
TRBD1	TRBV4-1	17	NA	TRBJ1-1	TGCGCCAGCAGGGACGGGTTTGGACAGGGTCGGCTTGCGGAAGCTTTCTTT	CASRDGFGQGRLAEAFF
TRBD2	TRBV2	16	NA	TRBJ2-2	TGTGCCAGCAGTGACTTCGGACGGGAGGGCACCGGGGAGCTGTTTTTT	CASSDFGREGTGELFF
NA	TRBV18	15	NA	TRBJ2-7	TGTGCCAGCTCACCCCGGACGGGGGTAGGGGACGAGCAGTACTTC	CASSPRTGVGDEQYF
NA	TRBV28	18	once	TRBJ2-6	TGTGCCAGCAGTTGGGGCAGGGGACGTCCCTCTGGGGCCAACGTCCTGACTTTC	CASSWGRGRPSGANVLTF
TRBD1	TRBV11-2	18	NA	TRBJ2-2	TGTGCCAGCAGCTTCCGGGACAGGGGCTCGGCGAACACCGGGGAGCTGTTTTTT	CASSFRDRGSANTGELFF
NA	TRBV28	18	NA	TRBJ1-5	TGTGCCAGCAGTTTAGTTTCTTGGGGTCTGGGTAGTTCTCAGCCCCAGCATTTT	CASSLVSWGLGSSQPQHF
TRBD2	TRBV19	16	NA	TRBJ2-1	TGTGCCAGTAGTATTCCCACTAGCGGGAGGGCAAATGAGCAGTTCTTC	CASSIPTSGRANEQFF
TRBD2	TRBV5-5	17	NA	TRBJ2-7	TGTGCCAGCAGCTTGCGTCTAGCGGGGCTACTTTCGTACGAGCAGTACTTC	CASSLRLAGLLSYEQYF
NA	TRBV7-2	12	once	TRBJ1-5	TGTGCCAGCAGCCGTCCCGATCAGCCCCAGCATTTT	CASSRPDQPQHF
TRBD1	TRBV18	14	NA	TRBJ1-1	TGTGCCAGCTCACCCTCGGACAGGTACACTGAAGCTTTCTTT	CASSPSDRYTEAFF
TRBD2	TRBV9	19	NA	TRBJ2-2	TGTGCCAGCAGCGCCTCTGGACTAGCGGGAATACGGAACACCGGGGAGCTGTTTTTT	CASSASGLAGIRNTGELFF
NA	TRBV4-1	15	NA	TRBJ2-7	TGCGCCAGCAGCCAACGGTCGGGGGCCATGTACGAGCAGTACTTC	CASSQRSGAMYEQYF
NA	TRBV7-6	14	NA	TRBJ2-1	TGTGCCAGCAGCCACCGGCTTCATCAAAATGAGCAGTTCTTC	CASSHRLHQNEQFF
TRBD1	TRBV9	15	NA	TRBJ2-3	TGTGCCAGCCTCCGAAGATCGCCCAGGGGGGATACGCAGTATTTT	CASLRRSPRGDTQYF
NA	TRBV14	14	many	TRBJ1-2	TGTGCCAGCAGCCGGGACACCACTAACTATGGCTACACCTTC	CASSRDTTNYGYTF
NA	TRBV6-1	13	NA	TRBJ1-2	TGTGCCAGCAGTGAAGGGACACAGTATGGCTACACCTTC	CASSEGTQYGYTF
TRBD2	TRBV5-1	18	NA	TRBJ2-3	TGCGCCAGCAGCTTGGTAGGGTCTAGCGGGAGGACCGCGGATACGCAGTATTTT	CASSLVGSSGRTADTQYF